These 23 T cell receptor beta chains came from one sample sequenced in a study of T cells after yellow fever vaccination. TCRdb processed the 5' RACE reads anew with MiXCR; each CDR3 protein has one entry. In the table there are approximately 610,000 distinct CDR3 sequences, 17% of which are singletons. The sample in question was PBMCs, obtained around 5 days after the first yellow fever vaccination. These receptors originate from a man aged 18 to 29 who received the YFV17D yellow fever vaccine.

V and J are TRBV12-3 or TRBV12-4 and TRBJ1-3; TRBD1 agrees at 7 bases. Trimming took 4 bases from V and 2 from J; bases not matched to a gene: 2. This CDR3 spans 14 amino acids. The CDR3 spells CASSSTGTGNTIYF. CDR3 nucleotide sequence: TGTGCCAGCAGTTCGACAGGGACTGGAAACACCATATATTTT.

In its sample, this clonotype was seen a few times. The chain joins TRBV6-6 to TRBJ2-7; the D is unclear. The V gene lost 6 bases and the J gene lost 5 bases, with 8 bases spanning the gap. The germline V gene has CDR1 MNHNY and CDR2 SVGAGI (reference sequence). The CDR3 has 11 amino acids. The CDR3 sequence: CASRYRDEQYF. Written as DNA, the CDR3 is TGTGCCAGCAGGTACCGAGACGAGCAGTACTTC.

CDR3 nucleotide sequence: TGCGCCAGCAGCCAAGTAGGGGCGGTGAACTACGAGCAGTACTTC. It codes for CASSQVGAVNYEQYF. The chain employs TRBV4-1 and TRBJ2-7; possible D gene TRBD1, 5 bases. Germline-derived CDR1 and CDR2 are MGHRA and YSYEKL. This CDR3 comprises 15 residues. The V and J ends lost 1 base and 3 bases respectively, with 13 bases between them.

The chain employs TRBV12-3 or TRBV12-4 and TRBJ1-3; 9 bases line up with TRBD1. Germline trimming cut 9 bases from V and 4 bases from J; bases unmatched to any gene: 7. The CDR3 has 14 amino acids. The CDR3 DNA sequence: TGTGCCAGTTCCGACAGGGGGGAAGGAAACACCATATATTTT. Protein sequence: CASSDRGEGNTIYF.

This clonotype occurred a few times. The V gene is TRBV30, the J gene TRBJ1-6; TRBD1 might be the D (6 bases). CDR1 GTSNPN and CDR2 SVGIG come from the germline V gene (reference sequence). V was clipped by 2 bases and J by 3 bases, with 14 bases between them. The CDR3 is 16 residues long. CDR3 coding DNA: TGTGCCTGGAGTCTTGCGGGGGCCATCTATAATTCACCCCTCCACTTT. Translation: CAWSLAGAIYNSPLHF. The full variable domain, rest sourced from reference TRBV30 and TRBJ1-6, is SQTIHQWPATLVQPVGSPLSLECTVEGTSNPNLYWYRQAAGRGLQLLFYSVGIGQISSEVPQNLSASRPQDRQFILSSKKLLLSDSGFYLCAWSLAGAIYNSPLHFGNGTRLTVT.

This clonotype turned up a few times. The J gene is TRBJ2-3, the V gene TRBV5-6, with 9 bases aligning to TRBD1. CDR3 size: 16 residues. Germline lookup yields CDR1 SGHDT and CDR2 YYEEEE. Unmatched junction bases numbered 9, after V lost 4 bases and J lost 3 bases. CDR3 in DNA: TGTGCCAGCAGCGGGGAGGGACAGGGATTGACAGATACGCAGTATTTT. As protein: CASSGEGQGLTDTQYF.

Comments on this clonotype: Possible read error: a much larger clone is one base away. The chain uses TRBV10-3 and TRBJ2-3; 9 bases agree with TRBD2. CDR1 is ENHRY, CDR2 SYGVKD, per germline. CDR3 length: 16 residues. The CDR3 DNA follows: TGTGCCTTCAGTGAGCCAACTAGCGGGAGCACAGATACGCAGTATTTT. This translates into CAFSEPTSGSTDTQYF.

In its sample, this clonotype was seen many times. The chain couples TRBV5-8 to TRBJ2-3; TRBD2 matches 13 bases. The germline CDR1 and CDR2 sequences are SGHTS and YDEGEE. The CDR3 sequence is 14 residues long. V shed 4 bases, J shed 6 bases, and the junction held 2 bases outside the gene matches. CDR3 loop: CASSLLAGGDTQYF. The CDR3 nucleotides read TGTGCCAGCAGCCTACTAGCGGGGGGGGATACGCAGTATTTT.

This clonotype came up a few times. J is TRBJ2-3 and V is TRBV6-1, with D uncertain. The CDR3 is 14 amino acids. The V end lost 7 bases, the J end lost 0 bases, and 11 bases lay between the germline ends. Looked up from germline, CDR1 is MNHNS and CDR2 is SASEGT. CDR3 region: CASKPRWSTDTQYF. The CDR3 DNA sequence: TGTGCCAGCAAGCCCCGATGGAGCACAGATACGCAGTATTTT.

The table lists this clonotype with a few counts. The rearrangement links TRBV6-5 to TRBJ1-4; no reliable D call. The CDR3 runs 17 residues. Germline lookup yields CDR1 MNHEY and CDR2 SVGAGI. Trimming removed 0 bases from V and 8 bases from J, with 19 bases in between. The CDR3 DNA sequence: TGTGCCAGCAGTTACTCGATGTTAGGGAGGGTCGGGGAAAAACTGTTTTTT. It translates to CASSYSMLGRVGEKLFF.

This chain links TRBV12-3 or TRBV12-4 with TRBJ1-1; tentatively, D is TRBD1 (5 bases). V dropped 2 bases and J dropped 5 bases, with 12 bases sitting between them. The CDR3 covers 14 residues. CDR3 residues: CASSLTDWGTEAFF. The DNA for the CDR3 is TGTGCCAGCAGTTTAACGGATTGGGGGACTGAAGCTTTCTTT.

This clonotype has just a few counts. V gene TRBV25-1 combines with J gene TRBJ1-3, with D hard to call. This CDR3 has 11 residues. Germline-derived CDR1 and CDR2 are MGHDK and SYGVNS. Trimming pared 6 bases from V and 4 bases from J, leaving 4 bases between. The CDR3 is CASRVGNTIYF. The CDR3 DNA reads as TGTGCCAGCAGGGTCGGAAACACCATATATTTT.

The V call is TRBV19, the J call TRBJ2-1, with TRBD2 matching over 10 bases. V shed 5 bases, J shed 9 bases, and the junction held 13 bases outside the gene matches. CDR1 LNHDA and CDR2 SQIVND come from the germline V gene (reference sequence). This CDR3 contains 16 residues. The CDR3 nucleotides are TGTGCCAGTAGTCCCCAGGCTAGCGGGGGTCGGGGTGAGCAGTTCTTC. Translated, it gives CASSPQASGGRGEQFF.

The chain links TRBV20-1 to TRBJ2-1; D gene unclear. The germline gives CDR1 DFQATT, CDR2 SNEGSKA (reference sequence). Trimming took off 2 bases at V and 8 bases at J, with 10 bases between the two ends. This CDR3 comprises 12 residues. CDR3 amino acids: CSARISPDEQFF. CDR3 coding DNA: TGCAGTGCTAGAATTAGCCCCGATGAGCAGTTCTTC.

The rearrangement links TRBV9 to TRBJ2-5; D is unresolved. The CDR3 totals 14 residues. Germline V lookup: CDR1 SGDLS, CDR2 YYNGEE. Between the trimmed V and J ends, which lost 0 bases and 2 bases, there was a span of 8 bases. Written as DNA, the CDR3 is TGTGCCAGCAGCGTAGCCCACGGTCAAGAGACCCAGTACTTC. Translation gives CASSVAHGQETQYF. Full variable domain (remainder filled in from reference TRBV9 and TRBJ2-5): DSGVTQTPKHLITATGQRVTLRCSPRSGDLSVYWYQQSLDQGLQFLIQYYNGEERAKGNILERFSAQQFPDLHSELNLSSLELGDSALYFCASSVAHGQETQYFGPGTRLLVL.

This clonotype showed up just a few times. The chain couples TRBV6-1 to TRBJ2-3, with 12 bases aligning to TRBD2. Germline V lookup: CDR1 MNHNS, CDR2 SASEGT. V lost 5 bases and J lost 2; bases outside the gene matches: 11. The CDR3 has 18 residues. Here the CDR3 DNA reads TGTGCCAGCAGTCCCCGCCTTGGACTAGCGGGGTTCACAGATACGCAGTATTTT. Protein sequence: CASSPRLGLAGFTDTQYF.

The chain employs TRBV6-1 and TRBJ2-5; 9 nucleotides match TRBD2. CDR3 length: 14 amino acids. V lost 7 bases and J lost 2; bases outside the gene matches: 5. CDR1 and CDR2 (germline): MNHNS, SASEGT. CDR3 in DNA: TGTGCCAGCACGGCTAGCGGGGCTCAAGAGACCCAGTACTTC. Residues: CASTASGAQETQYF.

This clonotype was picked up a small number of times. The genes are TRBV4-1 and TRBJ2-5, with D perhaps being TRBD1 or TRBD2 (6 bases each). Per germline, CDR1 MGHRA and CDR2 YSYEKL. Trimming took 1 base from V and 5 from J, leaving 11 bases between them. The CDR3 sequence is 14 residues long. CDR3 nucleotides: TGCGCCAGCAGCCAAGTCGGGGGCTGGGAGACCCAGTACTTC. This gives the protein CASSQVGGWETQYF.

In this sample, this clonotype turned up a few times. The V gene is TRBV7-2, the J gene TRBJ1-5; D gene unclear. Deletions cut 4 bases from V and 2 bases from J, with 12 bases between. Germline V gives CDR1 SGHTA, CDR2 FQGNSA. The CDR3 has 15 residues. The DNA for the CDR3 is TGTGCCAGCAGCTCACGGGTTGCGGGCAATCAGCCCCAGCATTTT. This sequence encodes CASSSRVAGNQPQHF.

This clonotype is a singleton in its sample. CDR3 coding DNA: TGCAGTGCTAGTATAAGCGGGGCCCTCTCCTACGAGCAGTACGTC. The encoded protein is CSASISGALSYEQYV. The chain couples TRBV20-1 to TRBJ2-7; TRBD2 matches at 7 bases. The germline CDR1 and CDR2 sequences are DFQATT and SNEGSKA (reference sequence). This CDR3 comprises 15 residues. J was trimmed by 0 bases and V by 3 bases; bases with no gene match: 8.

This clonotype was seen only a few times. The CDR3 is CASTGGYPYNEQFF. The CDR3 DNA follows: TGTGCTAGCACTGGGGGGTACCCCTACAATGAGCAGTTCTTC. The rearrangement joins TRBV12-5 to TRBJ2-1, with a weak D call TRBD2 (6 bases). Germline CDR1 is LGHNT and CDR2 is FRNRAP. With 9 bases removed from V and 2 bases from J, the gap between germline ends came to 14 bases. The CDR3 has 14 residues. Combining the CDR3 with reference TRBV12-5 and TRBJ2-1 gives the whole variable domain DARVTQTPRHKVTEMGQEVTMRCQPILGHNTVFWYRQTMMQGLELLAYFRNRAPLDDSGMPKDRFSAEMPDATLATLKIQPSEPRDSAVYFCASTGGYPYNEQFFGPGTRLTVL.

This clonotype was recorded at least ten times. The V and J genes are TRBV30 and TRBJ1-2; D perhaps matches TRBD1 (5 bases). Germline V CDR1 and CDR2: GTSNPN, SVGIG (reference sequence). The CDR3 covers 12 residues. The V end lost 2 bases, the J end lost 4 bases, and 8 bases lay between the germline ends. The CDR3 sequence: CAWSRDGYGYTF. The CDR3 nucleotides read TGTGCCTGGAGTCGGGACGGCTATGGCTACACCTTC.

This clonotype was detected only a few times. This chain links TRBV5-1 with TRBJ2-1, with no clear D. The CDR3 spans 14 residues. Trimming pared 4 bases from V and 0 bases from J, leaving 8 bases between. CDR1 SGHRS and CDR2 YFSETQ come from the germline V gene. In DNA form, the CDR3 reads TGCGCCAGCAGCCAATCAACCTCCTACAATGAGCAGTTCTTC. It is translated as CASSQSTSYNEQFF. Full variable domain (outside the CDR3, taken from reference TRBV5-1 and TRBJ2-1): KAGVTQTPRYLIKTRGQQVTLSCSPISGHRSVSWYQQTPGQGLQFLFEYFSETQRNKGNFPGRFSGRQFSNSRSEMNVSTLELGDSALYLCASSQSTSYNEQFFGPGTRLTVL.